The present TCR beta chain was sequenced within a study of regulatory T cells in long-lasting Graves disease. CDR3 size: 19 residues. V dropped 1 base and J dropped 5; count of bases not matched to a gene: 14. There are many counts of this clonotype. Building the TCR beta libraries relied on iRepertoire HTBI primers, and CDR3 regions underwent Arm-PCR. Via MiXCR, TCRdb re-called the multiplex PCR reads, giving one row per CDR3 protein. The sample lists about 400,000 distinct CDR3 sequences; approximately 15% were seen once. The time point denotes: newly diagnosed GD, antithyroid drugs for less than 3 months. RNA extracted from PBMCs served as the sequencing template. This sample was also put to use in a study of T cells in Graves' hyperthyroidism and ophthalmopathy.

This clonotype was sampled from a woman aged 40 to 49 with Graves disease. The material was peripheral blood mononuclear cells (PBMCs), obtained at new diagnosis, from a patient treated with antithyroid drugs. V and J are TRBV12-3 or TRBV12-4 and TRBJ1-4; 9 bases line up with TRBD1. For the CDR3, the DNA is TGTGCCAGCAGTTTAGGGCTTTGGGACAGGGTTGAATCCAATGAAAAACTGTTTTTT. Residues: CASSLGLWDRVESNEKLFF.